This TCR beta chain was found in a study of T cell responses to AZD1222 COVID-19 vaccine. Data came from immunoSEQ multiplex PCR; TCRdb stores just in-frame clones and leaves some out. The table lists fewer than 130,000 clones, 70% to 90% of them singletons. This clone has just one count. Its antigen remains unknown. Whole-study findings and limits: Nearly half of unique spike-specific TCRs reportedly avoided B.1.351 and B.1.1.7 mutated regions. Only a handful of AZD1222 recipients were seropositive at baseline. Among the donors, most were white British and more were female, and clonal diversity was possibly underestimated.

This TCR was sampled from an adult who received the AZD1222 COVID-19 vaccine. Source: peripheral blood, taken 28 days after the second AZD1222 dose.

The CDR3 loop is CASSGGLQNIQYF. CDR3 sequence (DNA): TGTGCCAGCTCTGGTGGACTTCAAAACATTCAGTACTTC. V usage is TRBV3-1 (or the pseudogene TRBV3-2) and J usage is TRBJ2-4; maybe TRBD2 (5 bases). The V gene's germline CDR1 is LGHDT and CDR2 YNNKEL (reference sequence). V lost 8 bases and J lost 5, with 13 bases in between. The CDR3 is 13 amino acids.